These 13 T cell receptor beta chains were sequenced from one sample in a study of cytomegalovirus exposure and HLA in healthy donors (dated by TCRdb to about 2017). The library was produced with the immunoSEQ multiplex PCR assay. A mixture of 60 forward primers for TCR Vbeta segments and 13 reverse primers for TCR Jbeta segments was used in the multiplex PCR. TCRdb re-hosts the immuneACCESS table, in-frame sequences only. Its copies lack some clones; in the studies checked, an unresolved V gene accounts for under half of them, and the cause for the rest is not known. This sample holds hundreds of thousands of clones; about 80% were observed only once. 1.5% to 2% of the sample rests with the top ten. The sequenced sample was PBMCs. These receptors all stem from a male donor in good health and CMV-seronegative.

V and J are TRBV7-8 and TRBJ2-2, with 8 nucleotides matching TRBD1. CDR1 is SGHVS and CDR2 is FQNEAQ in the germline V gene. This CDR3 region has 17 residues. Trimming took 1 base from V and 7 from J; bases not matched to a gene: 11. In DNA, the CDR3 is TGTGCCAGCAGCTTAGGTTCCAGGACAGGGCGCGACGGGGAGCTGTTTTTT. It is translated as CASSLGSRTGRDGELFF.

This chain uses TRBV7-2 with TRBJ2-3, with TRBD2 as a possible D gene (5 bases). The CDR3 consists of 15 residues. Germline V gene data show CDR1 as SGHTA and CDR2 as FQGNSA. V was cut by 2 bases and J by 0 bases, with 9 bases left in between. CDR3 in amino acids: CASSLNSGSTDTQYF. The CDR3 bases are TGTGCCAGCAGCTTAAACTCGGGGAGCACAGATACGCAGTATTTT.

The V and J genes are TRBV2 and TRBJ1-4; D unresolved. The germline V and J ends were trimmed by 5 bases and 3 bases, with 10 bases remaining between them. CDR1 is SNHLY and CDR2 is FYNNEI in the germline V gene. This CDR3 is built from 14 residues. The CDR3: CASSPDTSNEKLFF. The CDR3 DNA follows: TGTGCCAGCAGTCCCGACACCTCTAATGAAAAACTGTTTTTT.

CDR3 bases: TGTGCCATCAGTGCGGGACAGGGGGATGGCTACACCTTC. It translates to CAISAGQGDGYTF. The chain uses TRBV10-3 and TRBJ1-2; 11 nucleotides agree with TRBD1. Germline V CDR1 and CDR2: ENHRY, SYGVKD. This CDR3 region has 13 residues. V shed 4 bases, J shed 6 bases, and the junction held 1 base outside the gene matches.

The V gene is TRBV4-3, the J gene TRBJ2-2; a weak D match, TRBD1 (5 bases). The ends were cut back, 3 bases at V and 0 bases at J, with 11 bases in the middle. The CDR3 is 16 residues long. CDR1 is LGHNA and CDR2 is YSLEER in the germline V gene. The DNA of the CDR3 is TGCGCCAGCAGCCAGCGGACAACCCCGAACACCGGGGAGCTGTTTTTT. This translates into CASSQRTTPNTGELFF.

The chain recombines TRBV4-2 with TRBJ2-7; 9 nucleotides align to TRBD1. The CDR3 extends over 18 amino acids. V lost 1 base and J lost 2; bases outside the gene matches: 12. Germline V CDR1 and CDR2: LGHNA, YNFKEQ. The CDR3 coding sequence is TGTGCCAGCAGCCAAGGGGACAGGGTGTCATCCTCCGCCTACGAGCAGTACTTC. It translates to CASSQGDRVSSSAYEQYF.

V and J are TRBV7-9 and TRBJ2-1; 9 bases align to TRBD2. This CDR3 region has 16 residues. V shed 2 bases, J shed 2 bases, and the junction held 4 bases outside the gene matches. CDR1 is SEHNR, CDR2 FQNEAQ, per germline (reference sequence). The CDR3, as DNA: TGTGCCAGCAGCTTATCCCCTAGCGGGACCTACAATGAGCAGTTCTTC. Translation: CASSLSPSGTYNEQFF.

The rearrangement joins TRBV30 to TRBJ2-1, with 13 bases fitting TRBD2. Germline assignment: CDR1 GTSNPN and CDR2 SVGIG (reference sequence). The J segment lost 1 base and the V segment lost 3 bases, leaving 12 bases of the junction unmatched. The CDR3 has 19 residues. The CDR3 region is CAWSRGRTSGSGSYNEQFF. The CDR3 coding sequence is TGTGCCTGGAGCCGGGGGAGGACTAGCGGGAGCGGATCCTACAATGAGCAGTTCTTC.

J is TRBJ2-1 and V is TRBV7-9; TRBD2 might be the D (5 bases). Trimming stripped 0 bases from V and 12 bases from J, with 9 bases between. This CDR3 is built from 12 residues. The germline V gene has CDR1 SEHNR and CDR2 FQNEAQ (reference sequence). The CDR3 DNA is TGTGCCAGCAGCTTAGCGCGGGTCATGCAGTTCTTC. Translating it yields CASSLARVMQFF.

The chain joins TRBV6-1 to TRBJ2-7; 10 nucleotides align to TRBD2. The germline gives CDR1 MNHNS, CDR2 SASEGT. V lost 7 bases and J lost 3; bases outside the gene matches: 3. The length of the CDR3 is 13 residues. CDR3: CASTIAGGYEQYF. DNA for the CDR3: TGTGCCAGCACCATAGCGGGAGGCTACGAGCAGTACTTC.

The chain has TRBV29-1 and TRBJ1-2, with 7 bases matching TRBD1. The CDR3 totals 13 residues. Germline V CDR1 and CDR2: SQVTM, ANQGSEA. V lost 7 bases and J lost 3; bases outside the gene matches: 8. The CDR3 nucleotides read TGCAGCGCCTGGACAGGACGGGACTATGGCTACACCTTC. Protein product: CSAWTGRDYGYTF.

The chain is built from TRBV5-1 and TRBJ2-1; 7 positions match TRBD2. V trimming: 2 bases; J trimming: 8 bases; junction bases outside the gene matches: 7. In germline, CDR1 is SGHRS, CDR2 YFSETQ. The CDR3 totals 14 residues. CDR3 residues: CASSLRDYPDEQFF. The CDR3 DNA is TGCGCCAGCAGCTTAAGGGACTACCCGGATGAGCAGTTCTTC.

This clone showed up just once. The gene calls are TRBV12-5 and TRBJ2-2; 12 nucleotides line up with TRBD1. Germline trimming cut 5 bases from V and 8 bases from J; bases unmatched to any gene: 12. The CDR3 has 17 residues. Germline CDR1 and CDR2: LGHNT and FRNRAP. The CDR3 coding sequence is TGTGCTAGTGGTGGCGCGGGACAGGGGGCGACCCGGGGGGAGCTGTTTTTT. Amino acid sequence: CASGGAGQGATRGELFF. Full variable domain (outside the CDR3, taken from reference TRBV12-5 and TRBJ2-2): DARVTQTPRHKVTEMGQEVTMRCQPILGHNTVFWYRQTMMQGLELLAYFRNRAPLDDSGMPKDRFSAEMPDATLATLKIQPSEPRDSAVYFCASGGAGQGATRGELFFGEGSRLTVL.